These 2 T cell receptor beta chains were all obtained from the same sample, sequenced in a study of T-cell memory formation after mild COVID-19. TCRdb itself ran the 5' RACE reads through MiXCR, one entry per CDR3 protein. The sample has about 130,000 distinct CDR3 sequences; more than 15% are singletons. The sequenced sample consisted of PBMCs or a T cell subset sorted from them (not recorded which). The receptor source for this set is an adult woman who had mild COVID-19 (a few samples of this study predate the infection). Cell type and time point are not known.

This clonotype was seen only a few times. The CDR3 spells CASSLRGADYANTGELFF. The CDR3 DNA is TGTGCCAGCAGTTTAAGGGGGGCGGACTACGCGAACACCGGGGAGCTGTTTTTT. The rearrangement uses TRBV12-3 or TRBV12-4 and TRBJ2-2, with D perhaps assigned TRBD1 or TRBD2 (6 bases each). This CDR3 spans 18 amino acids. Deletions cut 2 bases from V and 0 bases from J, with 16 bases between.

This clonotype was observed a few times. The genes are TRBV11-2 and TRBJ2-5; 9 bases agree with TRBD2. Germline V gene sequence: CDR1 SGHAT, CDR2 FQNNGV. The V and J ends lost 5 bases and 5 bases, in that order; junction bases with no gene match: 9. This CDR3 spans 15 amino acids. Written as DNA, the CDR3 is TGTGCCAGCAGCCGTGGGACTAGCCCTAAGGAGACCCAGTACTTC. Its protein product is CASSRGTSPKETQYF.